These 23 T cell receptor beta chains share one sample of origin, sequenced in a study of blood T cell repertoires in COVID-19. Only in-frame clones appear in the TCRdb table, and some are missing; sequencing was by immunoSEQ multiplex PCR. The sample contains approximately 270,000 clones, approximately 85% of which appear only once. The sequenced sample consisted of peripheral blood. The receptors come from a woman in her 70s with acute or convalescent COVID-19.

The CDR3 sequence is CSVDPGIWEKETQYF. The CDR3 DNA reads as TGCAGCGTTGACCCAGGGATATGGGAAAAAGAGACCCAGTACTTC. This chain links TRBV29-1 with TRBJ2-5; the D gene is possibly TRBD1 (5 bases). The CDR3 is 15 amino acids. From germline, CDR1 is SQVTM and CDR2 ANQGSEA. V lost 3 bases and J 3 bases, leaving 17 bases between the germline ends.

V gene TRBV5-4 combines with J gene TRBJ1-4; tentatively, D is TRBD1 (6 bases). The V end was cut by 6 bases, the J end by 7 bases, with 16 bases between. The CDR3 spans 14 residues. CDR1 and CDR2 from the germline V gene are SGHNT and YYREEE (reference sequence). This chain's CDR3 is CASTRTGFGEKLFF. The CDR3 region has the DNA TGTGCCAGCACCCGCACAGGGTTCGGTGAAAAACTGTTTTTT.

This clone was counted once. The J gene is TRBJ2-7, the V gene TRBV5-4, with TRBD2 matching over 10 bases. Germline V gene data show CDR1 as SGHNT and CDR2 as YYREEE (reference sequence). CDR3 length: 16 amino acids. V dropped 2 bases and J dropped 4; count of bases not matched to a gene: 9. This CDR3 reads CASSLLITSGAYEQYF. For the CDR3, the DNA is TGTGCCAGCAGCTTACTGATCACTAGCGGGGCTTACGAGCAGTACTTC.

The chain combines TRBV7-9 with TRBJ2-7, with D perhaps matching TRBD1 (6 bases). Deletions cut 7 bases from V and 0 bases from J, with 19 bases between. Germline lookup yields CDR1 SEHNR and CDR2 FQNEAQ (reference sequence). The CDR3 is 16 amino acids. DNA for the CDR3: TGTGCCAGCAAGTCTATACCACAGGGAAGCTCCTACGAGCAGTACTTC. This translates into CASKSIPQGSSYEQYF.

The chain joins TRBV27 to TRBJ2-7; 7 nucleotides agree with TRBD1. V trimming: 2 bases; J trimming: 0 bases; junction bases outside the gene matches: 7. CDR1 and CDR2 from the germline V gene are MNHEY and SMNVEV (reference sequence). The CDR3 runs to 16 residues. The CDR3 DNA reads TGTGCCAGCAGTTTAGGGGCAGGGGGTTCCTCCTACGAGCAGTACTTC. Its protein is CASSLGAGGSSYEQYF.

This clone was recorded once. The CDR3 nucleotides read TGTGCCCGCGATGCGGGGGCCGGGATGACCCAGTACTTC. Protein: CARDAGAGMTQYF. The chain employs TRBV30 and TRBJ2-5; possible D gene TRBD2, 7 bases. This CDR3 region has 13 residues. CDR1 and CDR2 (germline): GTSNPN, SVGIG (reference sequence). Trimming pared 8 bases from V and 7 bases from J, leaving 20 bases between. Supplemented by reference TRBV30 and TRBJ2-5, the full variable domain reads SQTIHQWPATLVQPVGSPLSLECTVEGTSNPNLYWYRQAAGRGLQLLFYSVGIGQISSEVPQNLSASRPQDRQFILSSKKLLLSDSGFYLCARDAGAGMTQYFGPGTRLLVL.

The rearrangement links TRBV19 to TRBJ2-1; 9 positions agree with TRBD2. This CDR3 is built from 14 residues. The ends lost 3 bases at V and 9 bases at J; junction bases unmatched: 6. Germline V lookup: CDR1 LNHDA, CDR2 SQIVND (reference sequence). As DNA, the CDR3 is TGTGCCAGTAGTATTGGCGGGGGGGCGGGTGAGCAGTTCTTC. Translation: CASSIGGGAGEQFF.

This rearrangement joins TRBV30 to TRBJ1-5; D may be TRBD1 (6 bases). In germline, CDR1 is GTSNPN, CDR2 SVGIG (reference sequence). Trimming took off 8 bases at V and 6 bases at J, with 20 bases between the two ends. There are 14 residues in the CDR3. CDR3 loop: CAARGGSLGQPQHF. The CDR3 coding sequence is TGTGCCGCGAGGGGGGGTAGCCTGGGTCAGCCCCAGCATTTT. Full variable domain (missing parts from reference TRBV30 and TRBJ1-5): SQTIHQWPATLVQPVGSPLSLECTVEGTSNPNLYWYRQAAGRGLQLLFYSVGIGQISSEVPQNLSASRPQDRQFILSSKKLLLSDSGFYLCAARGGSLGQPQHFGDGTRLSIL.

On this clone itself: Other nucleotide sequences from this sample produce the same CDR3. This chain connects TRBV3-1 (or the pseudogene TRBV3-2) to TRBJ1-3; the D gene is possibly TRBD1 (5 bases). Germline V gives CDR1 LGHDT, CDR2 YNNKEL (reference sequence). The CDR3 extends over 14 amino acids. The V end was cut by 6 bases, the J end by 0 bases, with 9 bases between. The CDR3 loop is CASSHQGSGNTIYF. The CDR3, as DNA: TGTGCCAGCAGTCACCAGGGCTCTGGAAACACCATATATTTT.

The chain combines TRBV4-1 with TRBJ1-5, with no clear D. Germline assignment: CDR1 MGHRA and CDR2 YSYEKL. With 6 bases removed from V and 0 bases from J, the gap between germline ends came to 9 bases. This CDR3 has 14 residues. CDR3 residues: CASRVVYSNQPQHF. CDR3 DNA sequence: TGCGCCAGCAGAGTAGTGTATAGCAATCAGCCCCAGCATTTT.

This chain links TRBV2 with TRBJ2-5; 9 bases agree with TRBD1. CDR1 and CDR2 from the germline V gene are SNHLY and FYNNEI. The trim removed 6 bases at V and 4 bases at J, leaving 9 bases unmatched. The CDR3 contains 15 residues. CDR3 amino acids: CASRARDRVRETQYF. Written as DNA, the CDR3 is TGTGCCAGCAGGGCCAGGGACAGGGTAAGAGAGACCCAGTACTTC.

The chain combines TRBV7-8 with TRBJ1-5; tentative D call: TRBD1 (5 bases). Germline CDR1 SGHVS, CDR2 FQNEAQ. CDR3 length equals 15 residues. The germline V and J ends were trimmed by 5 bases and 6 bases, with 17 bases remaining between them. CDR3 amino acids: CASSLTDGGGQPQHF. DNA for the CDR3: TGTGCCAGCAGCCTAACCGACGGGGGAGGTCAGCCCCAGCATTTT.

The rearrangement joins TRBV5-6 to TRBJ1-5; 8 nucleotides match TRBD1. Germline V gives CDR1 SGHDT, CDR2 YYEEEE. The CDR3 runs 16 residues. J gave up 8 bases and V 0 bases, and 10 bases lay outside the gene matches. The CDR3 sequence is CASSLGGQAPREPQHF. The DNA for the CDR3 is TGTGCCAGCAGCTTGGGGGGACAGGCCCCTCGTGAGCCCCAGCATTTT.

V usage is TRBV10-3 and J usage is TRBJ2-2; tentatively, D is TRBD1 (6 bases). The V end was cut by 6 bases, the J end by 5 bases, with 16 bases between. CDR1 ENHRY and CDR2 SYGVKD come from the germline V gene. The CDR3 runs 15 residues. Written as DNA, the CDR3 is TGTGCCATCAGCGGAACGGCCCAGGGGACCGGGGAGCTGTTTTTT. It codes for CAISGTAQGTGELFF.

V gene TRBV19 combines with J gene TRBJ1-2; no clear D gene. The CDR3 loop spans 14 amino acids. Trimming stripped 1 base from V and 4 bases from J, with 10 bases between. CDR1 is LNHDA and CDR2 is SQIVND in the germline V gene (reference sequence). CDR3 DNA sequence: TGTGCCAGTAGTATAGCGGAGGTTTCCTATGGCTACACCTTC. Translating it yields CASSIAEVSYGYTF.

The chain employs TRBV28 and TRBJ2-5; TRBD2 matches 9 bases. Trimming cost V 5 bases and J 1 base; bases outside gene matches: 5. From germline, CDR1 is MDHEN and CDR2 SYDVKM. This CDR3 contains 15 residues. The CDR3 nucleotides read TGTGCCAGCAGTACACCGGGACTAGCCCAAGAGACCCAGTACTTC. It specifies CASSTPGLAQETQYF.

This sequence joins TRBV7-6 and TRBJ2-2; 7 bases are a match to TRBD1. Germline V gene data show CDR1 as SGHVS and CDR2 as FNYEAQ. Losses at the gene ends were 6 bases for V and 2 bases for J; bases not matched to a gene: 3. The CDR3 consists of 14 residues. The CDR3 reads CASRGTVNTGELFF. The DNA of the CDR3 is TGTGCCAGCAGGGGGACAGTAAACACCGGGGAGCTGTTTTTT.

The chain employs TRBV9 and TRBJ2-1; possible D gene TRBD1, 7 bases. This CDR3 is built from 15 residues. The V end was cut by 3 bases, the J end by 5 bases, with 15 bases between. Germline values: CDR1 SGDLS, CDR2 YYNGEE. CDR3 residues: CASSGRRGRNNEQFF. The DNA for the CDR3 is TGTGCCAGCAGCGGACGGAGGGGGCGCAACAATGAGCAGTTCTTC.

This chain connects TRBV5-1 to TRBJ2-5; TRBD2 matches at 9 bases. With V trimmed by 4 bases and J by 2 bases, 9 bases remained unmatched. The CDR3 runs 16 residues. The germline CDR1 and CDR2 sequences are SGHRS and YFSETQ. The CDR3 protein is CASSRLGAGGQETQYF. The CDR3 DNA follows: TGCGCCAGCAGCCGGTTGGGAGCGGGAGGACAAGAGACCCAGTACTTC.

The chain combines TRBV15 with TRBJ1-5; no reliable D call. Germline V CDR1 and CDR2: LNHNV, YYDKDF (reference sequence). The CDR3 is made up of 18 amino acids. The V end was cut by 0 bases, the J end by 4 bases, with 19 bases between. As DNA, the CDR3 is TGTGCCACCAGCAGAGATTCGGCCAGCTTGCTAGGAAATCAGCCCCAGCATTTT. Amino acids: CATSRDSASLLGNQPQHF.

The gene calls are TRBV3-1 (or the pseudogene TRBV3-2) and TRBJ1-2; 7 positions agree with TRBD1. From germline, CDR1 is LGHDT and CDR2 YNNKEL (reference sequence). The CDR3 spans 14 residues. The J segment lost 6 bases and the V segment lost 1 base, leaving 5 bases of the junction unmatched. The CDR3 region has the DNA TGTGCCAGCAGCCAAGTTTCAGGGGGGCATGGCTACACCTTC. It is translated as CASSQVSGGHGYTF.

The V call is TRBV3-1 (or the pseudogene TRBV3-2), the J call TRBJ1-2; possibly TRBD1 for D (6 bases). V lost 4 bases and J lost 4, with 10 bases in between. The CDR3 loop spans 13 amino acids. Looked up from germline, CDR1 is LGHDT and CDR2 is YNNKEL (reference sequence). The CDR3: CASSLRGVYGYTF. The CDR3 nucleotides are TGTGCCAGCAGCCTCAGGGGTGTCTATGGCTACACCTTC.

The chain combines TRBV7-9 with TRBJ2-5; D is perhaps TRBD2 (5 bases). V was cut by 3 bases and J by 0 bases, with 14 bases left in between. The germline gives CDR1 SEHNR, CDR2 FQNEAQ (reference sequence). CDR3 size: 16 residues. This CDR3 reads CASSLGSPMYQETQYF. The CDR3 region has the DNA TGTGCCAGCAGCTTGGGGAGCCCCATGTACCAAGAGACCCAGTACTTC.